This TCR beta chain was observed in a study of neurological immune-mediated disorders. This clonotype was observed at least ten times. Its target is unknown. The study, taken as a whole, reports: The greatest degree of TCR clonal expansion was observed in HTLV-1-associated myelopathy, with the lowest in multiple sclerosis, below that of healthy controls.

The unsorted libraries were generated from a total of 2 million PBMCs, which had been stored in RNAlater at -80 C. Trimming took off 0 bases at V and 3 bases at J, with 7 bases between the two ends. Germline CDR1 and CDR2: SGHRS and YFSETQ. The CDR3 spans 14 residues. By 5'RACE with 10-nucleotide random UMIs, the cDNA was made. Sequencing runs each generated in excess of 180 million TCR-beta sequences derived from 15-18 subjects. From the 5' RACE reads, TCRdb called clonotypes with MiXCR, one entry per CDR3 protein. This sample has fewer than 85,000 distinct CDR3 sequences; approximately 5% occur once, and the top ten carry roughly 2.4%.

This receptor was identified in a woman aged 25 to 39 with multiple sclerosis. Sequencing was carried out using PBMCs. The chain has TRBV5-1 and TRBJ1-3, with D unresolved. In DNA, the CDR3 is TGCGCCAGCAGCTTGGGGGCCCTTGGAAACACCATATATTTT. Translating gives CASSLGALGNTIYF.